This T cell receptor beta chain is drawn from a study of cytomegalovirus exposure and HLA in healthy donors (TCRdb year 2017). Broadly, across the study: According to an earlier analysis of around 600 of the donors, roughly 180 million T cells yielded 90 million to 130 million unique TCR beta sequences and about 280 Gb of sequence data. Among about 400 genotyped donors of the cohort, an average of roughly 230,000 unique TCR beta nucleotide sequences was sequenced per donor, of which approximately 19% were non-productive. The study used immunosequencing to profile the T cell repertoires of 600 to 850 subjects and linked those repertoires to cytomegalovirus serostatus. The later analysis used no new phenotypic data to find candidate immune exposures, relying instead on TCR beta sequences and their occurrence across donors. To predict cytomegalovirus infection status, the study brought together high-throughput TCR immunosequencing, statistical association of individual TCRs with disease status, and machine learning. Roughly 5 DR-DQ haplotypes were handled as single units for association and clustering because linkage in the cohort was strong. Class I and class II HLA loci were covered by the typing at four-digit resolution. An earlier analysis of more than 450 of the donors used high-throughput TCR beta sequencing to judge whether each TCR beta V gene segment behaved as functional or pseudogenic. Along with the roughly 700-subject first cohort, a separate validation cohort of 120 different subjects was used. Of the roughly 400 genotyped donors, around 81% fell in the genetic ancestry cluster associated with self-reported Caucasian donors. Typing coverage differed by locus: A, B, C, DRB1 and DQB1 were typed in about 620-630 donors, DQA1 in roughly 500, DPA1 in some 610, and DPB1 in 400 to 490. Roughly 300 gigabases of sequencing data and approximately 92 million unique TCR sequences made up an early release that covered roughly 670 HLA-typed donors. Every repertoire in the discovery cohort had been generated on one and the same sequencing platform. To study patterns of TCR occurrence, a later analysis re-analyzed previously published TCR beta repertoires from hundreds of donors and added high-resolution HLA genotyping. Donor age, sex, ethnicity and CMV serostatus were compiled together with the repertoire data. A later genetic analysis used genome-wide SNP genotypes for 398 of the 666 donors, treating that subset as a discovery cohort. The study aimed to test whether cataloging public T cell receptors could reveal signatures of past pathogen exposure.

What the study reported, not specific to this receptor: The authors suggested that the approach could potentially be generalized to other disease states and immunological phenotypes. A group of highly shared sequence variants was considered likely to be a technical artifact of the sequencing pipeline. Because the 87-base-pair reads could not distinguish some IMGT-functional V segments, including TRBV6-2 and TRBV6-3, those segments were excluded. Immune exposure information for the cohort was limited to CMV serostatus. A later genetic analysis reported fewer N-insertions in productive TCRs among donors in an Asian-associated ancestry cluster than the roughly 640-donor mean. Because counts were too low, around 17 rarely observed V segments, including chromosome 9 orphons, were left out of the earlier analysis of over 550 of the donors. Because some donors lacked HLA typing at each locus, the association tests relied only on the typed subset. A later genetic analysis associated a missense DCLRE1C variant with V-gene and J-gene trimming of TCR beta chains, and an independent cohort replicated the association. A later analysis associated 16,951 TCR beta sequences with specific HLA alleles at a false discovery rate of 0.05. In an earlier analysis of fewer than 750 of the donors, most TCR beta V segments were observed in productive rearrangements about 87% or about 30% of the time, broadly matching IMGT annotations. A further reported finding was that TCR beta sequences accurately predicted the HLA-A and HLA-B alleles for most subjects in the first cohort. Most TCR sequences were seen in very few donors, while some public TCRs were found in many individuals. A few of the identified cytomegalovirus-associated TCR beta chains were confirmed in vitro to be specific for cytomegalovirus antigens. A total of about 180 TCR beta chains were listed by the study as associated with cytomegalovirus. Cytomegalovirus status was reported to be diagnosed by the classifier with high specificity and sensitivity in both the original and validation cohorts. In a later analysis, HLA-associated TCR beta chains were found to be more clonally expanded and to have lower generation probabilities than equally common non-associated chains. In this cohort, only TCR beta chains were sequenced, and detectable features were limited by the absence of alpha or paired-chain data. Roughly uniform sequencing depth across donors was assumed in presence/absence analyses, although this assumption may not hold. A later analysis reported that several top co-occurrence clusters appeared linked to parvovirus B19, influenza, CMV and Epstein-Barr virus. When HLA alleles, especially DR and DQ, strongly co-occurred, TCR associations were difficult to assign to individual alleles. A later analysis found that most CMV-associated TCR beta chains appeared HLA-restricted, with HLA associations seemingly driven largely by CMV exposure. A later analysis found that TCR association rates varied across HLA loci, with DRB1 alleles showing the most associated TCRs and HLA-C alleles the fewest. Linkage disequilibrium might explain the correlated functional status among segregating V segments, but an unknown experimental factor could not be ruled out.

Ends trimmed: V by 2 bases, J by 7 bases; bases unmatched to a gene: 5. The CDR3 contains 13 residues, cysteine and phenylalanine counted. The read is trimmed to its CDR3 DNA, 39 bases read in frame from base 1. CDR1 and CDR2, per the germline V gene, are SGDLS and YYNGEE. The cohort comprised more than 550 healthy bone marrow donors. All cohort members were sampled while nominally healthy, although unrecorded immune exposures were likely present. The donor was CMV seronegative and was included in the group of a few hundred seronegative cohort members. A peripheral blood sample was collected from each donor, and TCR beta sequencing was performed on peripheral blood mononuclear cells. The Qiagen DNeasy Blood Extraction Kit was used to extract genomic DNA from the blood cell samples. The library was obtained by the immunoSEQ multiplex PCR assay. The multiplex PCR relied on a mix of 60 forward primers for TCR Vbeta segments and 13 reverse primers for TCR Jbeta segments. A multiplex PCR assay on genomic DNA amplified the CDR3 region of rearranged TCR beta genes. Amplified TCR beta libraries were sequenced as 87-base-pair reads on the Illumina HiSeq System. On the authors' methods: In a later analysis, 70 million to 95 million unique TCR beta chains were counted across the roughly 700 repertoires, and around 11 million of these chains were shared by at least two donors. Raw reads were error-corrected and collapsed into unique sequences by a nearest-neighbor algorithm in which closely related sequences were merged to remove PCR and sequencing errors. To assign V, D and J gene segments, CDR3 sequences were aligned to IMGT reference sequences. For a sequence to be retained, a match of at least six nucleotides was required to both a V gene segment and a J gene segment. A rearrangement was called productive if the CDR3 had no stop codons and remained in frame with V and J, and every other rearrangement was called non-productive. CDR3 was defined by IMGT convention, running from the second conserved V-encoded cysteine to the conserved J-encoded phenylalanine. The earlier analysis of a few hundred of the donors excluded any sequence lacking an unambiguous match to a single V gene segment. An earlier analysis of over 450 of the donors classified V segments as functional when productive rearrangements were above 56.7% and as segregating when the standard deviation between donors was above 5%. A statistical classification framework was developed to diagnose cytomegalovirus status using the catalog of TCR beta chain sequences. In a later analysis, TCR nucleotide sequences were compared against IMGT/GENE-DB human TR gene sequences so that V and J genes could be assigned. A later analysis assigned CDR3 sequences and most-parsimonious VDJ recombination scenarios with the TCRdist pipeline. A later analysis defined each TCR beta chain by its CDR3 amino acid sequence plus V-gene family, and excluded reads lacking a unique V-gene family. A later analysis removed several hundred highly shared, low-generation-probability nucleotide sequences to deal with suspected cross-contamination and a sequencing artifact. In a later analysis, a clonal expansion index for each public chain was calculated from normalized within-repertoire ranks of inferred template counts. In a later analysis, generation probabilities were computed using a VDJ recombination model fitted to out-of-frame rearrangements, and the results were checked against IGoR. A later analysis scored TCR-TCR, TCR-HLA and TCR-CMV co-occurrence with hypergeometric tests, applying a repertoire-size bias correction to TCR pairs. In a later analysis, false discovery rates were estimated by permuting HLA or CMV assignments 20 times. In a later analysis, co-occurring TCRs were grouped using DBSCAN, and TCRdist sequence similarity was added for clustering within HLA-allele-positive subsets. Repertoires with fewer than 30,000 or more than 120,000 public chains were left out of co-occurrence clustering, as were about 5 repertoires with anomalous nucleotide sharing. The immuneACCESS repertoire file appears here via TCRdb, limited to in-frame rearrangements. These files lack a portion of the clones; in checked studies, under half of the deficit traces to unresolved V genes, and the cause of the others is not known. The V and J calls and clone size are taken from that table; D and trimming were inferred from the DNA. This sample has some 93,000 clones in its table, and approximately 83% of those were observed once. The top ten hold 3.5% to 4% of the sample.

As to this clone: This clone's antigen is unknown. Base qualities are not at hand, and no much larger clone is one base apart.

This receptor was taken from a man aged 50 to 60 in good health and CMV-seronegative. The sequenced sample consisted of PBMCs. The chain is encoded by TRBV9 joined to TRBJ2-7, with 8 junctional bases fitting TRBD1. The base sequence is TGTGCCAGCAGCGTGGCAGGGGGCCGAGAGCAGTACTTC. It is translated as CASSVAGGREQYF.